The 14 T cell receptor beta chains reported below all come from one sample, sequenced in a study of beta chain features in type 1 diabetes. What these receptors recognize is not known. Study-wide points: Type 1 diabetes patients showed a moderate but significant shortening of TCRB CDR3s in all four CD4+ subsets.

Expressed TCRB transcripts were sequenced, since all the RNA that had been isolated was reverse transcribed. Method: immunoSEQ multiplex PCR; TCRdb's copy keeps in-frame clones and lacks some. Of roughly 300,000 clones in the sample, 7% to 10% were seen once. Sequenced sample: central memory CD4+ T cells from blood. These receptors were collected from a man aged 25 to 45 with type 1 diabetes.

This clone was observed many times. The V gene is TRBV7-6, the J gene TRBJ2-7, with TRBD1 as a possible D gene (6 bases). The CDR3 has 14 residues. Germline-derived CDR1 and CDR2 are SGHVS and FNYEAQ. The ends were cut back, 4 bases at V and 6 bases at J, with 16 bases in the middle. CDR3 sequence: CASSSSGELSEQYF. CDR3 nucleotides: TGTGCCAGCAGCTCGTCAGGGGAATTAAGCGAGCAGTACTTC.

This clone was counted only a few times. The chain recombines TRBV7-9 with TRBJ2-5; weak D call: TRBD1 (6 bases). CDR3 size: 16 residues. Trimming removed 4 bases at V and 2 bases at J, with 17 bases between. Germline-derived CDR1 and CDR2 are SEHNR and FQNEAQ (reference sequence). The CDR3 loop is CASSSRGMGGQETQYF. CDR3 nucleotide sequence: TGTGCCAGCAGCTCCAGGGGAATGGGCGGGCAAGAGACCCAGTACTTC.

This rearrangement joins TRBV6-5 to TRBJ2-3; D is ambiguous. This CDR3 is 12 amino acids long. Deletions cut 6 bases from V and 8 bases from J, with 12 bases between. The germline V gene encodes CDR1 MNHEY and CDR2 SVGAGI. This CDR3 reads CASRSQLRTQYF. CDR3 coding DNA: TGTGCCAGCAGGTCACAGCTCCGTACGCAGTATTTT.

This clone appeared a few times. The rearrangement links TRBV9 to TRBJ2-3, with D unresolved. Germline CDR1 SGDLS, CDR2 YYNGEE. The ends were cut back, 4 bases at V and 8 bases at J, with 14 bases in the middle. The CDR3 is 13 residues long. CDR3 sequence reads: CASSPSPLGTQYF. The CDR3 DNA reads TGTGCCAGCAGCCCGTCCCCTTTAGGTACGCAGTATTTT.

There are many counts of this clone. This chain connects TRBV27 to TRBJ2-7; 7 bases align to TRBD1. The CDR3 sequence is 16 residues long. In germline, CDR1 is MNHEY, CDR2 SMNVEV (reference sequence). Trimming at V came to 6 bases and at J to 2 bases, leaving 13 bases not matched to a gene. The CDR3 loop reads CASRRTWDSTAYEQYF. CDR3 DNA: TGTGCCAGCAGGCGTACCTGGGACAGTACCGCCTACGAGCAGTACTTC.

The chain has TRBV7-8 and TRBJ2-5; maybe TRBD1 (6 bases). The CDR3 contains 14 residues. CDR1 is SGHVS and CDR2 is FQNEAQ in the germline V gene. The V gene lost 5 bases and the J gene lost 1 base, with 11 bases spanning the gap. CDR3 sequence reads: CASSTGQRQETQYF. The CDR3 DNA reads TGTGCCAGCAGCACCGGACAGCGCCAAGAGACCCAGTACTTC.

The chain combines TRBV7-2 with TRBJ2-5; TRBD2 aligns across 12 bases. The CDR3 runs to 15 residues. CDR1 and CDR2 (germline): SGHTA, FQGNSA. The V segment lost 6 bases and the J segment 4 bases; nucleotides outside the gene matches: 6. The CDR3: CASSRTSGVGETQYF. DNA of the CDR3: TGTGCCAGCAGTCGGACTAGCGGGGTGGGAGAGACCCAGTACTTC.

The chain has TRBV19 and TRBJ1-3; unclear D gene. The CDR3 sequence is 14 residues long. Looked up from germline, CDR1 is LNHDA and CDR2 is SQIVND (reference sequence). V shed 10 bases and J shed 0 bases, with 13 bases lying between them. The CDR3 DNA sequence: TGTGCCACCTCCGCCCGGGGCTCTGGAAACACCATATATTTT. Encoded protein: CATSARGSGNTIYF.

This clone was found a few times. The CDR3 DNA reads TGTGCCAGCAGCTCTACCGGGACGGCGTATCATGGCTACACCTTC. Amino acids: CASSSTGTAYHGYTF. The V call is TRBV7-9, the J call TRBJ1-2, with a tentative D call TRBD1 (5 bases). Deletions cut 4 bases from V and 6 bases from J, with 18 bases between. This CDR3 has 15 amino acids. Germline CDR1 reads SEHNR; CDR2 reads FQNEAQ (reference sequence).

This clone has only a few counts. This chain links TRBV4-3 with TRBJ2-1; tentatively, D is TRBD2 (6 bases). Deletions cut 0 bases from V and 7 bases from J, with 13 bases between. CDR3 length: 15 amino acids. Germline V lookup: CDR1 LGHNA, CDR2 YSLEER. CDR3 sequence: CASSQDRARGNEQFF. The CDR3 nucleotides read TGCGCCAGCAGCCAAGACAGGGCTCGGGGGAATGAGCAGTTCTTC.

The chain uses TRBV10-1 and TRBJ2-3; 10 nucleotides agree with TRBD2. The CDR3 has 16 residues. Germline lookup yields CDR1 WNHNN and CDR2 SYGVQD (reference sequence). The V segment lost 1 base and the J segment 0 bases; nucleotides outside the gene matches: 1. The CDR3 bases are TGCGCCAGCAGTGAGTTACTAGCGGGGAGCACAGATACGCAGTATTTT. It codes for CASSELLAGSTDTQYF.

The chain has TRBV30 and TRBJ1-3; TRBD1 is a possible D gene (5 bases). CDR3 size: 13 residues. V lost 5 bases, J lost 0 bases, and 8 bases lay in between. CDR1 and CDR2 from the germline V gene are GTSNPN and SVGIG (reference sequence). In DNA form, the CDR3 reads TGTGCCTGGGGGACCCACTCTGGAAACACCATATATTTT. Translating gives CAWGTHSGNTIYF.

This clone has only a few counts. V is TRBV29-1 and J is TRBJ1-4; TRBD1 matches at 8 bases. This CDR3 contains 15 residues. Unmatched junction bases numbered 9, after V lost 4 bases and J lost 5 bases. CDR1 is SQVTM and CDR2 is ANQGSEA in the germline V gene. DNA of the CDR3: TGCAGCGTTGTTACCTCGACAGGGGCAAATGAAAAACTGTTTTTT. Its protein product is CSVVTSTGANEKLFF.

The chain has TRBV5-1 and TRBJ2-2, with D maybe TRBD1 (5 bases). The CDR3 loop spans 14 amino acids. Trimming shortened V by 4 bases and J by 6 bases, and 13 bases separated the two germline ends. The V gene's germline CDR1 is SGHRS and CDR2 YFSETQ. The CDR3 region has the DNA TGCGCCAGCAGCCCGGGCCAGGGCTCCGGGGAGCTGTTTTTT. It specifies CASSPGQGSGELFF.